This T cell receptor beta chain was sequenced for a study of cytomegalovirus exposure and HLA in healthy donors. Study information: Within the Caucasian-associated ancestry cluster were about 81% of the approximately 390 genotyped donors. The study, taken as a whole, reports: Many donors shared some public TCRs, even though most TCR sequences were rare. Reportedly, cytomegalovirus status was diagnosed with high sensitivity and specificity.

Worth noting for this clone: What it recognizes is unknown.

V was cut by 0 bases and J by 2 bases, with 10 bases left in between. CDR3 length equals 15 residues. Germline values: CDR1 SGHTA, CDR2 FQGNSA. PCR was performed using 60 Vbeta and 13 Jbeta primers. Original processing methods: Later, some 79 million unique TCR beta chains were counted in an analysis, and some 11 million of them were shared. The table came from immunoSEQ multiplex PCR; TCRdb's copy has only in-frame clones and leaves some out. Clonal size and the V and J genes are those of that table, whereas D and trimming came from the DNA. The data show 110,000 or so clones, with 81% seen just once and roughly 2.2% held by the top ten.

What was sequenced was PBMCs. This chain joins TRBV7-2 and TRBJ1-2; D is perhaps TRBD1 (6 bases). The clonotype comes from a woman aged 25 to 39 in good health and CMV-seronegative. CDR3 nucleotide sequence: TGTGCCAGCAGCTTAGCCCGGGACACCAACTATGGCTACACCTTC. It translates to CASSLARDTNYGYTF. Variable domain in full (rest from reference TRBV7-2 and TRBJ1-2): GAGVSQSPSNKVTEKGKDVELRCDPISGHTALYWYRQSLGQGLEFLIYFQGNSAPDKSGLPSDRFSAERTGGSVSTLTIQRTQQEDSAVYLCASSLARDTNYGYTFGSGTRLTVV.